These 32 T cell receptor beta chains were all obtained from the same sample, sequenced in a study of CXCR3-negative and CXCR3-positive naive CD8 T cells. Preparation of TRB cDNA libraries relied on 5' RACE carrying UMI labels. For each CDR3 protein, TCRdb gives one entry from its re-call of the 5' RACE reads, without DNA. This sample's clone table lists 65,000 to 85,000 distinct CDR3 sequences. The sequenced sample consisted of naive CXCR3- CD8+ T cells from blood. Indicated subset: CD45RO-CCR7+CD27+CD95- naive CD8+ T cells lacking CXCR3 (TNR3-). The receptor source for this set is a human donor in good health. Some clones in this sample may be carry-over from other donors' samples.

This chain connects TRBV7-8 to TRBJ2-3. Germline V gene lookup returns CDR1 SGHVS and CDR2 FQNEAQ. The CDR3 has 16 residues. CDR3 residues: CASSLDAGLSTDTQYF.

The chain employs TRBV6-2 or TRBV6-3 and TRBJ2-7; there is no DNA to check the TCRdb D call of TRBD1. Germline assignment: CDR1 MNHEY and CDR2 SVGEGT. This CDR3 spans 13 amino acids. CDR3 protein: CATPTPGGGQQYF.

V is TRBV27 and J is TRBJ2-3; TCRdb calls TRBD1, which cannot be checked without DNA. Germline values: CDR1 MNHEY, CDR2 SMNVEV (reference sequence). This CDR3 spans 14 amino acids. CDR3: CASTIAGGRDTQYF.

V gene TRBV6-2 or TRBV6-3 combines with J gene TRBJ2-5. CDR3 length equals 13 residues. The germline V gene encodes CDR1 MNHEY and CDR2 SVGEGT. The chain's CDR3 is CASSYPHQETQYF.

V and J are TRBV5-5 and TRBJ2-7. Germline CDR1 is SGHKS and CDR2 is YYEKEE (reference sequence). There are 11 residues in the CDR3. The CDR3 is CASSLVGEQYF.

CDR3 residues: CASSPGTRVLGELFF. The chain joins TRBV7-3 to TRBJ2-2; the D call of TRBD2 rests on TCRdb alone, since no DNA is present to check it. CDR1 and CDR2 (germline): SGHTA, FQGTGA. The CDR3 spans 15 residues.

The chain recombines TRBV29-1 with TRBJ2-7; TCRdb indicates TRBD1, and absent DNA this call remains unverified. This CDR3 contains 13 residues. Looked up from germline, CDR1 is SQVTM and CDR2 is ANQGSEA. The CDR3 is CSVGTGGSYEQYF.

The chain is built from TRBV7-3 and TRBJ2-1; TCRdb designates TRBD2, a call that cannot be tested without DNA. This CDR3 has 15 amino acids. CDR1 is SGHTA, CDR2 FQGTGA, per germline. The chain's CDR3 is CASSLGLASPNEQFF. Full variable domain (missing parts from reference TRBV7-3 and TRBJ2-1): GAGVSQTPSNKVTEKGKYVELRCDPISGHTALYWYRQSLGQGPEFLIYFQGTGAADDSGLPNDRFFAVRPEGSVSTLKIQRTERGDSAVYLCASSLGLASPNEQFFGPGTRLTVL.

The chain uses TRBV4-3 and TRBJ2-1. CDR1 LGHNA and CDR2 YSLEER come from the germline V gene. This CDR3 has 13 amino acids. The CDR3 sequence: CASSQDFGNEQFF.

The V call is TRBV7-9, the J call TRBJ1-5. CDR1 and CDR2 from the germline V gene are SEHNR and FQNEAQ (reference sequence). The CDR3 totals 13 residues. The CDR3 region is CASSSGGFQPQHF.

The chain employs TRBV9 and TRBJ2-7; TCRdb's D call, TRBD1, is unchecked because there is no DNA. CDR3 length equals 14 residues. Germline CDR1 reads SGDLS; CDR2 reads YYNGEE. CDR3 amino acids: CASSGQAGYYEQYF.

V and J are TRBV7-8 and TRBJ2-1; the TCRdb D gene call, TRBD1, has no DNA to confirm it. The CDR3 length is 14 residues. Germline V CDR1 and CDR2: SGHVS, FQNEAQ. CDR3 in amino acids: CASKLGAGLVEQFF.

V usage is TRBV15 and J usage is TRBJ2-1; the TCRdb D gene call, TRBD2, has no DNA to confirm it. This CDR3 is 17 amino acids long. In germline, CDR1 is LNHNV, CDR2 YYDKDF (reference sequence). The CDR3 loop is CATSRDRGLEPYNEQFF.

The V gene is TRBV14, the J gene TRBJ2-3; lacking DNA, the TRBD2 call made by TCRdb goes unchecked. Germline CDR1 SGHDN, CDR2 FVKESK. CDR3 length: 17 amino acids. CDR3 protein: CASSQGTSGSFGDTQYF.

The chain employs TRBV28 and TRBJ2-7; TCRdb lists TRBD1, though no DNA is available to test this call. Per the germline V gene, CDR1 is MDHEN and CDR2 is SYDVKM. The CDR3 runs to 15 residues. CDR3 region: CASSSGIQGPYEQYF.

The chain has TRBV28 and TRBJ2-7; there is no DNA to check the TCRdb D call of TRBD1. Germline V gene lookup returns CDR1 MDHEN and CDR2 SYDVKM. The CDR3 contains 16 residues. CDR3 sequence: CASSRPSGTGFEEQYF.

The chain recombines TRBV29-1 with TRBJ2-3; TCRdb selects TRBD1, and the lack of DNA leaves this call unchecked. The CDR3 covers 15 residues. The germline V gene has CDR1 SQVTM and CDR2 ANQGSEA. The CDR3 here is CSVDFSGGGTDTQYF.

The chain uses TRBV15 and TRBJ2-7; TCRdb picks TRBD2, but there is no DNA to check that call. The germline V gene encodes CDR1 LNHNV and CDR2 YYDKDF (reference sequence). The CDR3 has 16 amino acids. The CDR3 is CATSRDLREGLLEQYF.

The V call is TRBV11-3, the J call TRBJ1-1; TCRdb names TRBD1, which stays unverified in the absence of DNA. CDR1 SGHNT and CDR2 YENEEA come from the germline V gene. This CDR3 spans 11 amino acids. This chain's CDR3 is CASSNRVEAFF.

The chain carries TRBV29-1 and TRBJ1-1; the D gene TCRdb calls, TRBD1, cannot be checked with no DNA. This CDR3 is 13 amino acids long. The V gene's germline CDR1 is SQVTM and CDR2 ANQGSEA. The CDR3 spells CSARTGLGTEAFF.

CDR3 protein: CASSLWGSYTDTQYF. The rearrangement joins TRBV7-2 to TRBJ2-3. Looked up from germline, CDR1 is SGHTA and CDR2 is FQGNSA. The CDR3 extends over 15 amino acids. The full variable domain, its missing parts supplied by reference TRBV7-2 and TRBJ2-3, is GAGVSQSPSNKVTEKGKDVELRCDPISGHTALYWYRQSLGQGLEFLIYFQGNSAPDKSGLPSDRFSAERTGGSVSTLTIQRTQQEDSAVYLCASSLWGSYTDTQYFGPGTRLTVL.

The V gene is TRBV6-5, the J gene TRBJ1-1; the D gene TCRdb calls, TRBD1, cannot be checked with no DNA. CDR1 MNHEY and CDR2 SVGAGI come from the germline V gene. This CDR3 comprises 15 residues. The chain's CDR3 is CASSARDGLGAEAFF.

This chain connects TRBV7-6 to TRBJ2-7; TCRdb designates TRBD2, a call that cannot be tested without DNA. The CDR3 is 13 residues long. CDR1 and CDR2 from the germline V gene are SGHVS and FNYEAQ. CDR3 sequence reads: CASGEAVYYEQYF.

CDR3 residues: CASSFTGSAYEQYF. The rearrangement uses TRBV28 and TRBJ2-7; absent DNA, TCRdb's TRBD1 call cannot be checked. The CDR3 totals 14 residues. Germline assignment: CDR1 MDHEN and CDR2 SYDVKM.

The V and J genes are TRBV7-6 and TRBJ1-2; TCRdb lists TRBD1, though no DNA is available to test this call. Looked up from germline, CDR1 is SGHVS and CDR2 is FNYEAQ. There are 15 residues in the CDR3. CDR3 loop: CASSDRGQGIWGYTF.

This rearrangement joins TRBV7-6 to TRBJ2-1; the TCRdb call, TRBD1, lacks DNA for checking. The CDR3 runs to 14 residues. Germline lookup yields CDR1 SGHVS and CDR2 FNYEAQ. The CDR3 loop is CASSSSGTANEQFF.

The rearrangement joins TRBV28 to TRBJ1-1. The CDR3 length is 15 residues. Looked up from germline, CDR1 is MDHEN and CDR2 is SYDVKM. CDR3 loop: CASSLGGAGNTEAFF.

CDR3 residues: CASKHSGTGNFDEQFF. V and J are TRBV5-1 and TRBJ2-1; checking the TCRdb D call of TRBD1 is not possible without DNA. The CDR3 totals 16 residues. Germline-derived CDR1 and CDR2 are SGHRS and YFSETQ.

V is TRBV12-3 or TRBV12-4 and J is TRBJ2-7; absent DNA, TCRdb's TRBD1 call cannot be checked. The CDR3 sequence is 15 residues long. CDR3 protein: CASSLGGLDDYEQYF.

V is TRBV6-2 or TRBV6-3 and J is TRBJ2-4; absent DNA, TCRdb's TRBD2 call cannot be checked. This CDR3 is built from 17 residues. The germline CDR1 and CDR2 sequences are MNHEY and SVGEGT. This CDR3 reads CASSKGLAGGLGGIQYF.

The V and J genes are TRBV27 and TRBJ2-7. The CDR3 has 12 amino acids. Looked up from germline, CDR1 is MNHEY and CDR2 is SMNVEV (reference sequence). CDR3 region: CASSHGSYEQYF.

The CDR3 loop reads CASSLSSGGNEQFF. The rearrangement uses TRBV12-3 or TRBV12-4 and TRBJ2-1; TCRdb indicates TRBD1, and absent DNA this call remains unverified. The CDR3 is 14 residues long.